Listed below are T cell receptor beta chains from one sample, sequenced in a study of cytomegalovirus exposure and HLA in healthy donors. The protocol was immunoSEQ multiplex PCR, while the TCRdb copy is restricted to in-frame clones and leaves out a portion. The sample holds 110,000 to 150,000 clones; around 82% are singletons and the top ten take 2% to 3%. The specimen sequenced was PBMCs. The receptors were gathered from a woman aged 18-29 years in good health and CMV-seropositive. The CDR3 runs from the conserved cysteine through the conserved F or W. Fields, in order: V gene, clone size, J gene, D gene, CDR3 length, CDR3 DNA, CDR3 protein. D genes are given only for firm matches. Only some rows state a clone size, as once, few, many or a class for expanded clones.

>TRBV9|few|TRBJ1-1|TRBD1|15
TGTGCCAGCAGCACCAAGGCAGGGGGGAACACTGAAGCTTTCTTT
CASSTKAGGNTEAFF
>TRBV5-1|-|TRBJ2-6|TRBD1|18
TGCGCCAGCAGCTTGTATGGACAGGGGAGCGCTGGGGCCAACGTCCTGACTTTC
CASSLYGQGSAGANVLTF
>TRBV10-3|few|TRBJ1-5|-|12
TGTGCCATCAGGGGACAAGATCAGCCCCAGCATTTT
CAIRGQDQPQHF
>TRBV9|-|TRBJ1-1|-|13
TGTGCCAGCAGCGCAGGGCCGAACACTGAAGCTTTCTTT
CASSAGPNTEAFF
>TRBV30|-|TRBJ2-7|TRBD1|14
TGTGCCTGGAGCCCAGGGGGAACCACTTACGAGCAGTACTTC
CAWSPGGTTYEQYF
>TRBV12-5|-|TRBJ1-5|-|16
TGTGCTAGTGGTTTCGAGACAGGACGGTACAATCAGCCCCAGCATTTT
CASGFETGRYNQPQHF
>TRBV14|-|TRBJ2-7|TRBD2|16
TGTGCCAGCAGCCAAGGAGGCGGGGGTTACCCCTACGAGCAGTACTTC
CASSQGGGGYPYEQYF
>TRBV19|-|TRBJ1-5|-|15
TGTGCCAGTAAACCATTTGGGCAGGGCGATCAGCCCCAGCATTTT
CASKPFGQGDQPQHF
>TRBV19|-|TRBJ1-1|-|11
TGTGCCAGTAGTGACAGAGTTGAAGCTTTCTTT
CASSDRVEAFF
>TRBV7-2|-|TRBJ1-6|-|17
TGTGCCAGCAGCAGGAGGGCGGCGCCAGGGCGGTCTTCACCCCTCCACTTT
CASSRRAAPGRSSPLHF
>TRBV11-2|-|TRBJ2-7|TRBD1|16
TGTGCCAGCAGCTTAGCCGGGACAGGATTCTCCTACGAGCAGTACTTC
CASSLAGTGFSYEQYF
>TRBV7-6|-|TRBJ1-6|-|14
TGTGCCAGCAGCTTACAGGGCGCAGATTCACCCCTCCACTTT
CASSLQGADSPLHF
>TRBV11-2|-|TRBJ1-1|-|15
TGTGCCAGCAGCTTAGGTTGGCTTTTGAACACTGAAGCTTTCTTT
CASSLGWLLNTEAFF
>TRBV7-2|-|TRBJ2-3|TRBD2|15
TGTGCCAGCAGTTTAGCGGGGGGGTCCACAGATACGCAGTATTTT
CASSLAGGSTDTQYF
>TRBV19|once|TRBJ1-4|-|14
TGTGCCAGTAGTATCGGAGGATTCAATGAAAAACTGTTTTTT
CASSIGGFNEKLFF
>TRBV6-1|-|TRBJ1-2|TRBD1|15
TGTGCCAGCAGACTGACGACAGGGGGCGCAGATGGCTACACCTTC
CASRLTTGGADGYTF
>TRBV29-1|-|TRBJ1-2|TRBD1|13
TGCAGCGTTCAAACAGGGGCGGTCTATGGCTACACCTTC
CSVQTGAVYGYTF
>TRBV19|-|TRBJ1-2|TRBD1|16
TGTGCCAGTAGTCGCCTCGCCGGGACAGGGGGGTATGGCTACACCTTC
CASSRLAGTGGYGYTF
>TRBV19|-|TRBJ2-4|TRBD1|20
TGTGCCAGTAGTAGGGGGGACGCAGGGGGCGTGGGTAGGGCGGAAAACATTCAGTACTTC
CASSRGDAGGVGRAENIQYF
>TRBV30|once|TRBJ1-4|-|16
TGTGCCTGGAGTGTCGGAGTAGGCTCGGGTAATGAAAAACTGTTTTTT
CAWSVGVGSGNEKLFF
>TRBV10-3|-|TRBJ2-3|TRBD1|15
TGTGCCATCAGTGAGTCGACAGGGCGATTAGATACGCAGTATTTT
CAISESTGRLDTQYF
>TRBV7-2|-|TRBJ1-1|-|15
TGTGCCAGCAGCTTAGGCGCAGCGGGTGACACTGAAGCTTTCTTT
CASSLGAAGDTEAFF
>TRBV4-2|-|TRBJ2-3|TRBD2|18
TGTGCCAGCAGCCAGGACTTATTCGGGGGGGGTAGCACAGATACGCAGTATTTT
CASSQDLFGGGSTDTQYF
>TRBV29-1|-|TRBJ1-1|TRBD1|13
TGCAGCGTTGGGAGGGACAGGAACACTGAAGCTTTCTTT
CSVGRDRNTEAFF
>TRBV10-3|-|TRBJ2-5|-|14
TGTGCCATCAGGAGGGACTTGGGACAAGAGACCCAGTACTTC
CAIRRDLGQETQYF
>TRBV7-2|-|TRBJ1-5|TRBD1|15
TGTGCCAGCAGCCCGCCGGGACAGGAGAATCAGCCCCAGCATTTT
CASSPPGQENQPQHF
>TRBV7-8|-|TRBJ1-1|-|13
TGTGCCAGCAGCTTAGTGACAGCCGGTGAAGCTTTCTTT
CASSLVTAGEAFF
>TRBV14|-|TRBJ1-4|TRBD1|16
TGTGCCAGCAGCCAGGCGGGGACAGGGCGTAATGAAAAACTGTTTTTT
CASSQAGTGRNEKLFF
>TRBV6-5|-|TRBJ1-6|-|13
TGTGCCAGCAGTTCCGACAGTGATTCACCCCTCCACTTT
CASSSDSDSPLHF
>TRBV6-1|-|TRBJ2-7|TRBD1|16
TGTGCCAGCAGTAAAGCCTCGGACAGGGAGCGCTACGAGCAGTACTTC
CASSKASDRERYEQYF
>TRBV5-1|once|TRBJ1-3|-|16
TGCGCCAGCAGCTTGACAGCAGACATCTCTGGAAACACCATATATTTT
CASSLTADISGNTIYF
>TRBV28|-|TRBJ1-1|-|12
TGTGCCAGCAGCTTAGCGGGGACTGAAGCTTTCTTT
CASSLAGTEAFF
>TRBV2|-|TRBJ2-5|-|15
TGTGCCAGCACCACACAGGGACTACGGCAAGAGACCCAGTACTTC
CASTTQGLRQETQYF
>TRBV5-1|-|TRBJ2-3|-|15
TGCGCCAGCAGAAGGTTAGAGGGGGGCACAGATACGCAGTATTTT
CASRRLEGGTDTQYF
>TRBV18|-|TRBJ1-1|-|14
TGTGCCAGCTCACCGGGCAGCAAGAACACTGAAGCTTTCTTT
CASSPGSKNTEAFF
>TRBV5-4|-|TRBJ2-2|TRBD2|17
TGTGCCAGCAGCTTGGAACTAGCGGGGGGGCAGACCGGGGAGCTGTTTTTT
CASSLELAGGQTGELFF
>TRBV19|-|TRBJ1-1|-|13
TGTGCCAGTAGTGTCAGGGGAGAGACTGAAGCTTTCTTT
CASSVRGETEAFF
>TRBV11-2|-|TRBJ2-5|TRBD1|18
TGTGCCAGCAGCTTAGCCCCAGACAGGGTGACGGCCGAAGAGACCCAGTACTTC
CASSLAPDRVTAEETQYF
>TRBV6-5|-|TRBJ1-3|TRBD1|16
TGTGCCAGCAGTTCCCAGGGGGTTTTTGCTGGAAACACCATATATTTT
CASSSQGVFAGNTIYF
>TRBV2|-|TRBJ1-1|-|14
TGTGCCAGCAGTCCACCGACAGGGAACACTGAAGCTTTCTTT
CASSPPTGNTEAFF
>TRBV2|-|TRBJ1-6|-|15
TGTGCCAGCGGGAGGGGATCTTCCTATAATTCACCCCTCCACTTT
CASGRGSSYNSPLHF
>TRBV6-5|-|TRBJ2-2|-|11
TGTGCCAGCAGTTCCGGGGTTGACCTGTTTTTT
CASSSGVDLFF
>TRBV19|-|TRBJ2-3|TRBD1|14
TGTGCCAGTAGCGGACAGGGGGGCACAGATACGCAGTATTTT
CASSGQGGTDTQYF
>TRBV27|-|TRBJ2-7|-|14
TGTGCCAGCAGTTTTAAACAGGACTCCTACGAGCAGTACTTC
CASSFKQDSYEQYF
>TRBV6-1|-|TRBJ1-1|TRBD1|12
TGTGCCAGCAGTGTGGGGACAGCAGAAGCTTTCTTT
CASSVGTAEAFF
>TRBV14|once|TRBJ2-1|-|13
TGTGCCAGCAGCCGCTTACTAAGGAATGAGCAGTTCTTC
CASSRLLRNEQFF
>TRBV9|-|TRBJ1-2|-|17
TGTGCCAGCAGCGCCCATCGCACGGCCCTAGCTAACTATGGCTACACCTTC
CASSAHRTALANYGYTF
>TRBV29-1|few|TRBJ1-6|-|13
TGCAGCGTTGAATGGGAGGGGGATTCACCCCTCCACTTT
CSVEWEGDSPLHF
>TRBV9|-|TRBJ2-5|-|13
TGTGCCAGCAGCCCCCGGACAGAAGAGACCCAGTACTTC
CASSPRTEETQYF
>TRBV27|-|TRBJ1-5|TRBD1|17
TGTGCCAGCAGTCCATTACTTACAGGGGGCGGGAATCAGCCCCAGCATTTT
CASSPLLTGGGNQPQHF
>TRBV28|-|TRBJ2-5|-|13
TGTGCCAGCAGTTTGGCCTCCTGGGAGACCCAGTACTTC
CASSLASWETQYF
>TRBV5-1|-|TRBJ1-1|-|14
TGCGCCAGCACCTCGGGGGGCATGAACACTGAAGCTTTCTTT
CASTSGGMNTEAFF
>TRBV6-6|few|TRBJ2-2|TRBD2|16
TGTGCCAGCACCTTATTTGGGGGGGCGAACACCGGGGAGCTGTTTTTT
CASTLFGGANTGELFF
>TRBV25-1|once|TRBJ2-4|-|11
TGTGCCAGCAGTGAGCGAAACATTCAGTACTTC
CASSERNIQYF